Listed below are T cell receptor beta chains from one sample, sequenced in a study of T cell changes during pregnancy in multiple sclerosis. Profiled with immunoSEQ multiplex PCR; TCRdb holds only in-frame clones, not every one. Seen here are around 130,000 clones, approximately 93% observed once, and the top ten hold roughly 5.7%. The material was peripheral blood, obtained before pregnancy. These receptors were collected from a female donor with multiple sclerosis, enrolled in a pregnancy study. Each CDR3 is given with its conserved first and last residue. A D gene is named only where the DNA matches it firmly. Some rows have no size entry. The others give once, few or many, or a class for an expanded clone.

D gene: TRBD2; clone size: .; J gene: TRBJ2-3; V gene: TRBV6-6; CDR3 DNA: TGTGCCAGCAGTCGTGGGACTACCCTCACAGATACGCAGTATTTT; CDR3 protein: CASSRGTTLTDTQYF
D gene: .; clone size: .; J gene: TRBJ2-1; V gene: TRBV27; CDR3 DNA: TGTGCCAGCGGGCCCTATGAGCAGTTCTTC; CDR3 protein: CASGPYEQFF
D gene: .; clone size: .; J gene: TRBJ2-7; V gene: TRBV30; CDR3 DNA: TGTGCCTGGAGCAGGGGGGCCTACGAGCAGTACTTC; CDR3 protein: CAWSRGAYEQYF
D gene: TRBD2; clone size: few; J gene: TRBJ2-7; V gene: TRBV2; CDR3 DNA: TGTGCCAGCAGACCAACTCCGGGACTAGGCGTGGGGAGGGAGCAGTACTTC; CDR3 protein: CASRPTPGLGVGREQYF
D gene: .; clone size: .; J gene: TRBJ2-5; V gene: TRBV21-1; CDR3 DNA: TGTGCCAGTCCCCCCCGGACTAGCGGGAGGGCGTGGGAGACCCAGTACTTC; CDR3 protein: CASPPRTSGRAWETQYF
D gene: .; clone size: once; J gene: TRBJ2-3; V gene: TRBV27; CDR3 DNA: TGTGCCAGCAGTTCGATGCCCTCGGCGCAGTATTTT; CDR3 protein: CASSSMPSAQYF
D gene: .; clone size: .; J gene: TRBJ2-3; V gene: TRBV6-4; CDR3 DNA: TGTGCCAGCAGTCCGACAGTACAAGATAGCACAGATACGCAGTATTTT; CDR3 protein: CASSPTVQDSTDTQYF
D gene: TRBD1; clone size: .; J gene: TRBJ1-1; V gene: TRBV18; CDR3 DNA: TGTGCCAGCTCACCACTGGCGACAGGGATGAACACTGAAGCTTTCTTT; CDR3 protein: CASSPLATGMNTEAFF
D gene: .; clone size: .; J gene: TRBJ2-5; V gene: TRBV5-1; CDR3 DNA: TGCGCCAGCGGCTTGGACTGGACAGTGGGCCAAGAGACCCAGTACTTC; CDR3 protein: CASGLDWTVGQETQYF
D gene: .; clone size: .; J gene: TRBJ2-7; V gene: TRBV29-1; CDR3 DNA: TGCAGCGTTAAAGTCCAGGGGCACTACGAGCAGTACTTC; CDR3 protein: CSVKVQGHYEQYF
D gene: TRBD1; clone size: .; J gene: TRBJ1-5; V gene: TRBV19; CDR3 DNA: TGTGCCAGTTCACCCAACAGGGGGCGCGATCAGCCCCAGCATTTT; CDR3 protein: CASSPNRGRDQPQHF
D gene: .; clone size: .; J gene: TRBJ1-2; V gene: TRBV6-5; CDR3 DNA: TGTGCCAGCAGTTACTCAGAGGGGGGGTATGGGTATGGCTACACCTTC; CDR3 protein: CASSYSEGGYGYGYTF
D gene: TRBD2; clone size: .; J gene: TRBJ2-2; V gene: TRBV4-2; CDR3 DNA: TGTGCCAGCAGCCAAGGACTAGCGGGAGCCACCGGGGAGCTGTTTTTT; CDR3 protein: CASSQGLAGATGELFF
D gene: .; clone size: few; J gene: TRBJ1-1; V gene: TRBV4-2; CDR3 DNA: TGTGCCAGCAGCCTACAGGGCTCGAACACTGAAGCTTTCTTT; CDR3 protein: CASSLQGSNTEAFF
D gene: .; clone size: .; J gene: TRBJ2-1; V gene: TRBV6-5; CDR3 DNA: TGTGCCAGCTCGAGGGTGGGCGTTTACAATGAGCAGTTCTTC; CDR3 protein: CASSRVGVYNEQFF
D gene: TRBD2; clone size: .; J gene: TRBJ2-7; V gene: TRBV10-3; CDR3 DNA: TGTGCCATCAGTGAGCTAGCGGGGGGAGCCTACGAGCAGTACTTC; CDR3 protein: CAISELAGGAYEQYF
D gene: .; clone size: .; J gene: TRBJ1-5; V gene: TRBV5-1; CDR3 DNA: TGCGCCAGCAGCTTGTGGGGCGGCAATCAGCCCCAGCATTTT; CDR3 protein: CASSLWGGNQPQHF
D gene: .; clone size: .; J gene: TRBJ1-4; V gene: TRBV10-3; CDR3 DNA: TGTGCCATCAGTGAGTCAACAGGGCGCGAGGAAAAACTGTTTTTT; CDR3 protein: CAISESTGREEKLFF
D gene: .; clone size: .; J gene: TRBJ2-3; V gene: TRBV7-2; CDR3 DNA: TGTGCCAGCAGCCCAATTGTGGATACGCAGTATTTT; CDR3 protein: CASSPIVDTQYF
D gene: TRBD1; clone size: .; J gene: TRBJ1-5; V gene: TRBV2; CDR3 DNA: TGTGCCAGCAGTCCAGGGGGCAATAGTCAGCCCCAGCATTTT; CDR3 protein: CASSPGGNSQPQHF
D gene: .; clone size: few; J gene: TRBJ1-1; V gene: TRBV29-1; CDR3 DNA: TGCAGCGGGTGGGAGGGGGGAACTGAAGCTTTCTTT; CDR3 protein: CSGWEGGTEAFF
D gene: .; clone size: once; J gene: TRBJ2-7; V gene: TRBV7-4; CDR3 DNA: TGTGCCAGCAGCTGGAGGACAGAGCGCAACGAGCAGTACTTC; CDR3 protein: CASSWRTERNEQYF
D gene: .; clone size: .; J gene: TRBJ1-2; V gene: TRBV6-5; CDR3 DNA: TGTGCCAGCAGTTACGGGCAGGGCTACGATGGCTACACCTTC; CDR3 protein: CASSYGQGYDGYTF
D gene: TRBD1; clone size: .; J gene: TRBJ2-1; V gene: TRBV7-9; CDR3 DNA: TGTGCCAGCATCATTCTTACAGGGGACTACAATGAGCAGTTCTTC; CDR3 protein: CASIILTGDYNEQFF
D gene: .; clone size: few; J gene: TRBJ1-3; V gene: TRBV2; CDR3 DNA: TGTGCCAGCAGTGCACAGGGTCCCTTATATTTT; CDR3 protein: CASSAQGPLYF
D gene: .; clone size: .; J gene: TRBJ2-1; V gene: TRBV25-1; CDR3 DNA: TGTGCCAGCAGTGTACGCTTGAGCTCCTACAATGAGCAGTTCTTC; CDR3 protein: CASSVRLSSYNEQFF
D gene: .; clone size: .; J gene: TRBJ2-1; V gene: TRBV5-1; CDR3 DNA: TGCGCCAGCAGCTTGGCCCAGGGCTCCTACAATGAGCAGTTCTTC; CDR3 protein: CASSLAQGSYNEQFF
D gene: .; clone size: once; J gene: TRBJ2-7; V gene: TRBV6-5; CDR3 DNA: TGTGCAGGAGGGAACCCCTACGAGCAGTACTTC; CDR3 protein: CAGGNPYEQYF
D gene: .; clone size: .; J gene: TRBJ2-5; V gene: TRBV19; CDR3 DNA: TGTGCCAGTAGTATACTAGATCAAGAGACCCAGTACTTC; CDR3 protein: CASSILDQETQYF
D gene: TRBD1; clone size: .; J gene: TRBJ1-5; V gene: TRBV6-5; CDR3 DNA: TGTGCCAGCAGTTACCAGGGGGCAGGGCAGCCCCAGCATTTT; CDR3 protein: CASSYQGAGQPQHF
D gene: .; clone size: .; J gene: TRBJ2-5; V gene: TRBV7-9; CDR3 DNA: TGTGCCAGCACCACCAACCAGGGAGAGACCCAGTACTTC; CDR3 protein: CASTTNQGETQYF
D gene: TRBD2; clone size: .; J gene: TRBJ2-3; V gene: TRBV5-1; CDR3 DNA: TGCGCCAGCAGCTTGGAGGGGAGGGTAGGCACAGATACGCAGTATTTT; CDR3 protein: CASSLEGRVGTDTQYF
D gene: .; clone size: .; J gene: TRBJ2-3; V gene: TRBV9; CDR3 DNA: TGTGCCAGCAGGCCGGGGGGCGGAGCGGTGGCAGATACGCAGTATTTT; CDR3 protein: CASRPGGGAVADTQYF
D gene: TRBD1; clone size: .; J gene: TRBJ1-6; V gene: TRBV6-5; CDR3 DNA: TGTGCCAGCAGTTACTCTGGACAGGTTGGTTCACCCCTCCACTTT; CDR3 protein: CASSYSGQVGSPLHF
D gene: TRBD2; clone size: .; J gene: TRBJ2-7; V gene: TRBV27; CDR3 DNA: TGTGCCAGCAGTACTCGGGACTATCCCTGGGAGCAGTACTTC; CDR3 protein: CASSTRDYPWEQYF
D gene: .; clone size: once; J gene: TRBJ2-3; V gene: TRBV19; CDR3 DNA: TGTGCCAGTAATTTGGGGGGAGATACGCAGTATTTT; CDR3 protein: CASNLGGDTQYF
D gene: .; clone size: .; J gene: TRBJ2-3; V gene: TRBV5-4; CDR3 DNA: TGTGCCAGCAGCTTACAGGGCACAGATACGCAGTATTTT; CDR3 protein: CASSLQGTDTQYF
D gene: TRBD2; clone size: .; J gene: TRBJ2-1; V gene: TRBV9; CDR3 DNA: TGTGCCAGCAGCGCGGGACTAGCGATCTACAATGAGCAGTTCTTC; CDR3 protein: CASSAGLAIYNEQFF
D gene: TRBD1; clone size: .; J gene: TRBJ1-5; V gene: TRBV27; CDR3 DNA: TGTGCCAGCAGTTGGGACAGGAATCAGCCCCAGCATTTT; CDR3 protein: CASSWDRNQPQHF
D gene: .; clone size: once; J gene: TRBJ2-7; V gene: TRBV19; CDR3 DNA: TGTGCCAGTAGTATAATGACCGCTCACGGGAGCTCCTACGAGCAGTACTTC; CDR3 protein: CASSIMTAHGSSYEQYF